Below, 10 T cell receptor beta chains from the same sample are listed, as sequenced in a study of cytomegalovirus exposure and HLA in healthy donors. The PCR ran on 60 Vbeta and 13 Jbeta primers. Generated by immunoSEQ multiplex PCR, the TCRdb table keeps only in-frame clones and is missing some. The data contain 100,000 to 150,000 clones, around 80% of them singletons. The sequencing input was PBMCs. The source is a woman between 40 and 55 years old in good health and CMV-seronegative.

This rearrangement joins TRBV28 to TRBJ1-2, with D tentatively TRBD1 (5 bases). Germline CDR1 and CDR2: MDHEN and SYDVKM. This CDR3 contains 11 residues. V was pared by 6 bases and J by 8 bases, with 10 bases between. Here the CDR3 DNA reads TGTGCCAGCAGCCGACAGAGAGGCTACACCTTC. This encodes CASSRQRGYTF.

This clone was observed a handful of times. The CDR3 region is CASSRNPGLAGGEQFF. In nucleotides, the CDR3 is TGTGCCAGCAGCCGCAACCCGGGACTAGCGGGAGGTGAGCAGTTCTTC. The J gene is TRBJ2-1, the V gene TRBV6-6; 15 bases map to TRBD2. Trimming cost V 6 bases and J 9 bases; bases outside gene matches: 9. The CDR3 length is 16 residues. In germline, CDR1 is MNHNY, CDR2 SVGAGI (reference sequence).

The chain carries TRBV2 and TRBJ2-1; 15 positions agree with TRBD2. The CDR3 contains 15 residues. Losses at the gene ends were 4 bases for V and 9 bases for J; bases not matched to a gene: 4. CDR1 is SNHLY, CDR2 FYNNEI, per germline. The CDR3 reads CASSGTSGGASEQFF. The CDR3 DNA sequence: TGTGCCAGCAGTGGGACTAGCGGGGGGGCGAGTGAGCAGTTCTTC.

The chain employs TRBV5-4 and TRBJ2-2; D remains ambiguous. Germline-derived CDR1 and CDR2 are SGHNT and YYREEE (reference sequence). This CDR3 region has 12 residues. Trimming took 2 bases from V and 6 from J, leaving 5 bases between them. The CDR3 coding sequence is TGTGCCAGCAGCTTTCGTCCCGGGGAGCTGTTTTTT. Protein: CASSFRPGELFF.

This clone was recorded only once. The chain joins TRBV7-9 to TRBJ1-2; no definite D call. Germline CDR1 is SEHNR and CDR2 is FQNEAQ (reference sequence). This CDR3 is 15 amino acids long. The V end lost 0 bases, the J end lost 7 bases, and 15 bases lay between the germline ends. This CDR3 reads CASSLAAGRRGGYTF. CDR3 in DNA: TGTGCCAGCAGCTTAGCCGCTGGGAGGCGGGGTGGCTACACCTTC.

The V call is TRBV5-1, the J call TRBJ2-7, with D possibly being TRBD2 (7 bases). V was cut by 3 bases and J by 9 bases, with 22 bases left in between. This CDR3 contains 15 residues. CDR1 and CDR2 (germline): SGHRS, YFSETQ. CDR3 nucleotides: TGCGCCAGCAGCTGGATGGGGGGGGCCCCAAAGGGGCAGTACTTC. Translated: CASSWMGGAPKGQYF. The full variable domain, with the rest looked up from reference TRBV5-1 and TRBJ2-7, is KAGVTQTPRYLIKTRGQQVTLSCSPISGHRSVSWYQQTPGQGLQFLFEYFSETQRNKGNFPGRFSGRQFSNSRSEMNVSTLELGDSALYLCASSWMGGAPKGQYFGPGTRLTVT.

The V call is TRBV4-2, the J call TRBJ1-5, with 7 nucleotides matching TRBD1. Losses at the gene ends were 2 bases for V and 6 bases for J; bases not matched to a gene: 4. The CDR3 spans 14 residues. Germline values: CDR1 LGHNA, CDR2 YNFKEQ. The CDR3 sequence: CASSQPTGTQPQHF. In DNA, the CDR3 is TGTGCCAGCAGCCAACCGACAGGGACTCAGCCCCAGCATTTT.

This clone has a single count. The CDR3 spells CASTLGTTSSYEQYF. The CDR3 DNA sequence: TGTGCCAGTACACTAGGGACAACCAGCTCCTACGAGCAGTACTTC. The V and J genes are TRBV19 and TRBJ2-7; D perhaps matches TRBD1 (6 bases). Germline V lookup: CDR1 LNHDA, CDR2 SQIVND (reference sequence). V lost 7 bases and J lost 0, with 16 bases in between. The CDR3 length is 15 residues. Full variable domain (missing parts from reference TRBV19 and TRBJ2-7): DGGITQSPKYLFRKEGQNVTLSCEQNLNHDAMYWYRQDPGQGLRLIYYSQIVNDFQKGDIAEGYSVSREKKESFPLTVTSAQKNPTAFYLCASTLGTTSSYEQYFGPGTRLTVT.

The chain joins TRBV5-6 to TRBJ1-3, with a weak D call TRBD1 (5 bases). The CDR3 length is 14 residues. The ends were cut back, 1 base at V and 3 bases at J, with 8 bases in the middle. Germline values: CDR1 SGHDT, CDR2 YYEEEE. The CDR3 sequence: CASSLQGSGNTIYF. As DNA, the CDR3 is TGTGCCAGCAGCTTGCAGGGTAGTGGAAACACCATATATTTT.

This clone was counted between two and nine times. The genes are TRBV13 and TRBJ2-1, with TRBD2 matching 10 bases. Germline V lookup: CDR1 PRHDT, CDR2 FYEKMQ (reference sequence). The trim removed 6 bases at V and 0 bases at J, leaving 11 bases unmatched. The CDR3 length is 18 residues. The CDR3 region is CASRKGTSEPPSYNEQFF. For the CDR3, the DNA is TGTGCCAGCAGAAAAGGGACTAGCGAGCCCCCCTCCTACAATGAGCAGTTCTTC.